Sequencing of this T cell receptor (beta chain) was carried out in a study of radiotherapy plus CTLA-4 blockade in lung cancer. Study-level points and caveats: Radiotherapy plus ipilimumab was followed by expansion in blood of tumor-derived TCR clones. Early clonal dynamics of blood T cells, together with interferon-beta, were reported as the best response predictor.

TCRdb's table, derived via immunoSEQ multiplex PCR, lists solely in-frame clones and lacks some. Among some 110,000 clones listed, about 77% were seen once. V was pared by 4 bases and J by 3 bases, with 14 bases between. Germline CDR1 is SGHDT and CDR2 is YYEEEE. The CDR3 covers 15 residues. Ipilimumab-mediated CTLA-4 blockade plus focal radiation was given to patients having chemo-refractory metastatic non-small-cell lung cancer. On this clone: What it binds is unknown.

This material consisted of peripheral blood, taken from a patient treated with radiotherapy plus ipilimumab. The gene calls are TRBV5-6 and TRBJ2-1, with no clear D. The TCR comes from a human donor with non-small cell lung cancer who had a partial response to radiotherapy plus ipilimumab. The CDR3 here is CASSTVPQDYNEQFF. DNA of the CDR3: TGTGCCAGCAGCACCGTCCCCCAGGACTACAATGAGCAGTTCTTC.